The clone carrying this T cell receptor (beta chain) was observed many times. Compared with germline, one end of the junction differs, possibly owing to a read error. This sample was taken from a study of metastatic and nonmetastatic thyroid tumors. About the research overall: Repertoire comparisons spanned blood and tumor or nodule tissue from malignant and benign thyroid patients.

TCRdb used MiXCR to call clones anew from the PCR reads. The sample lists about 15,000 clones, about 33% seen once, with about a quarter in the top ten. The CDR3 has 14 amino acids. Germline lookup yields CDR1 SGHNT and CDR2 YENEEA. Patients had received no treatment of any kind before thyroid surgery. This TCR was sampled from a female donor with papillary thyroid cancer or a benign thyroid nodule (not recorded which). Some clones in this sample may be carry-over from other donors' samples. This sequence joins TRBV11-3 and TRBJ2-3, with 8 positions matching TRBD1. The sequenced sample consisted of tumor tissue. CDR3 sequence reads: CASGLGQVSDTQYF. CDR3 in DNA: TGTGCCAGCGGCTTGGGACAGGTTTCAGATACGCAGTATTTT.